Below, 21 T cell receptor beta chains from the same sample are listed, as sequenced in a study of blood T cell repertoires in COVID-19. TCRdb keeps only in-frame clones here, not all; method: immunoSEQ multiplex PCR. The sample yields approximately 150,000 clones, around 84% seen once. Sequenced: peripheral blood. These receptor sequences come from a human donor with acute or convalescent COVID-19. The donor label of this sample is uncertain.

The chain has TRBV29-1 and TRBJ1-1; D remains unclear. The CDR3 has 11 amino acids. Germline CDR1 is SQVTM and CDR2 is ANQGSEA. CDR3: CSTDTNTEAFF. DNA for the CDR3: TGCAGTACAGACACCAACACTGAAGCTTTCTTT.

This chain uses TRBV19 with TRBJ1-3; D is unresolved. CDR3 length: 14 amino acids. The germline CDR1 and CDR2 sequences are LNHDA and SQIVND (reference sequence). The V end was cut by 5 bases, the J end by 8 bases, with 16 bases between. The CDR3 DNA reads TGTGCCAGTAGTTCGGGGTTTTTCTTAGACACCATATATTTT. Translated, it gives CASSSGFFLDTIYF.

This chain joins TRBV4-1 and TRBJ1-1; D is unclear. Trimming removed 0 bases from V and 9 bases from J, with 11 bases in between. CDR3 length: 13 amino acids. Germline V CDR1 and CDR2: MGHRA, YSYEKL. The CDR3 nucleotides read TGCGCCAGCAGCCAAGATCAAGAGTTGAAAGCTTTCTTT. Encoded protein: CASSQDQELKAFF.

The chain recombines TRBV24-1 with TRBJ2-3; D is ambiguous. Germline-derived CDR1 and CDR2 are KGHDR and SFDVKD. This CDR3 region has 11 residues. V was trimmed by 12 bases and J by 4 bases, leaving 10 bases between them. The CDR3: CAAGLADTQYF. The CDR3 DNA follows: TGTGCCGCAGGATTGGCAGATACGCAGTATTTT.

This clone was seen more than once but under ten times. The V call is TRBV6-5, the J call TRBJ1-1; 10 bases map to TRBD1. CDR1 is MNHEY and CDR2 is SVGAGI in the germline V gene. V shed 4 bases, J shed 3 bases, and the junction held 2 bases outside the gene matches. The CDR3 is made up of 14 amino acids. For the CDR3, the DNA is TGTGCCAGCAGTTTGGACAGGGGGGACACTGAAGCTTTCTTT. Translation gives CASSLDRGDTEAFF.

CDR3 loop: CASRTSANNNEQFF. CDR3 nucleotides: TGTGCCAGCAGGACTAGCGCCAACAACAATGAGCAGTTCTTC. This chain connects TRBV2 to TRBJ2-1; 8 nucleotides agree with TRBD2. Germline CDR1 reads SNHLY; CDR2 reads FYNNEI. The V gene end was trimmed by 6 bases and the J gene end by 5 bases; junction bases not matched to a gene: 6. The CDR3 extends over 14 amino acids.

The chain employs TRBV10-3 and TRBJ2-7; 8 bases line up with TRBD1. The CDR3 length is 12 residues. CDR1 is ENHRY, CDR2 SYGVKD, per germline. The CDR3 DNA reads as TGTGCTTCCGGGACAGGACGCTACGAGCAGTACGTC. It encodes CASGTGRYEQYV.

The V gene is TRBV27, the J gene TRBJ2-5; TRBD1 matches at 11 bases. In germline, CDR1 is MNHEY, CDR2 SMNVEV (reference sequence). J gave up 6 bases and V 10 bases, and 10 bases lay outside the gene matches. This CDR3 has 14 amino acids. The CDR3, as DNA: TGTGCCAACGCGGGACAGGGGGGGGTAAAGACCCAGTACTTC. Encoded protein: CANAGQGGVKTQYF.

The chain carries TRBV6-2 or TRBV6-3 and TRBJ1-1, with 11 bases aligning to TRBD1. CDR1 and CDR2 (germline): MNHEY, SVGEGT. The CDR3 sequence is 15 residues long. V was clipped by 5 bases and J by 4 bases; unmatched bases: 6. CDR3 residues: CASSTGTGGVTEAFF. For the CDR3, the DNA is TGTGCCAGCAGTACCGGGACAGGGGGAGTCACTGAAGCTTTCTTT.

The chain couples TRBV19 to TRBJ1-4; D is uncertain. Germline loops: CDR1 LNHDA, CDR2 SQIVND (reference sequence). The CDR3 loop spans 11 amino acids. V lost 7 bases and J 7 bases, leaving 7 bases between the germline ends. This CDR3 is CASNPGEKLFF. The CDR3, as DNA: TGTGCCAGTAACCCCGGTGAAAAACTGTTTTTT. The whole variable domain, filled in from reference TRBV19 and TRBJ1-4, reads DGGITQSPKYLFRKEGQNVTLSCEQNLNHDAMYWYRQDPGQGLRLIYYSQIVNDFQKGDIAEGYSVSREKKESFPLTVTSAQKNPTAFYLCASNPGEKLFFGSGTQLSVL.

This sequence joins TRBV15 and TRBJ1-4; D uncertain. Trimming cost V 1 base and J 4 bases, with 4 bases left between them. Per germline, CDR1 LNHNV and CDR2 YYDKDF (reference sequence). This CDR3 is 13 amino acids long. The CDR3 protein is CATSRGHNEKLFF. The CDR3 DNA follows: TGTGCCACCAGCAGAGGACATAATGAAAAACTGTTTTTT. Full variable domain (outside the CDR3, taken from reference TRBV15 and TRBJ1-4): DAMVIQNPRYQVTQFGKPVTLSCSQTLNHNVMYWYQQKSSQAPKLLFHYYDKDFNNEADTPDNFQSRRPNTSFCFLDIRSPGLGDTAMYLCATSRGHNEKLFFGSGTQLSVL.

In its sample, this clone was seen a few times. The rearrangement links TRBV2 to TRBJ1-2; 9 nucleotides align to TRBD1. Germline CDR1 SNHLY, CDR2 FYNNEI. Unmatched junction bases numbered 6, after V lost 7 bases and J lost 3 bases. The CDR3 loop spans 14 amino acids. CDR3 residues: CASIRTGEDYGYTF. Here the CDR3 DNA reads TGTGCCAGCATTAGGACAGGGGAGGACTATGGCTACACCTTC.

CDR3 DNA sequence: TGCGCCAGTAGACCCCCAGGGGGATCCTACGAGCAGTACGTC. This gives the protein CASRPPGGSYEQYV. The chain has TRBV10-1 and TRBJ2-7; TRBD1 matches at 7 bases. V lost 9 bases to trimming and J lost 1 base; unmatched junction nucleotides: 9. Germline V gives CDR1 WNHNN, CDR2 SYGVQD (reference sequence). The CDR3 extends over 14 amino acids.

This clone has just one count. The DNA for the CDR3 is TGTGCCTGGAGCGGAGGGACAGCTGATGGCTACACCTTC. Translating it yields CAWSGGTADGYTF. This chain joins TRBV30 and TRBJ1-2, with 7 bases identical to TRBD1. CDR3 length equals 13 residues. Unmatched junction bases numbered 7, after V lost 3 bases and J lost 6 bases. The germline V gene encodes CDR1 GTSNPN and CDR2 SVGIG (reference sequence).

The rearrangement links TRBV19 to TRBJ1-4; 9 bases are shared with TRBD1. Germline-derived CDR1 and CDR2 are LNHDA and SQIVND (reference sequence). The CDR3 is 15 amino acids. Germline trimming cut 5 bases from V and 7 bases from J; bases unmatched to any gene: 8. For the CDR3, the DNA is TGTGCCAGTAGTCCCGGACAGGGGATGATTGAAAAACTGTTTTTT. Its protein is CASSPGQGMIEKLFF.

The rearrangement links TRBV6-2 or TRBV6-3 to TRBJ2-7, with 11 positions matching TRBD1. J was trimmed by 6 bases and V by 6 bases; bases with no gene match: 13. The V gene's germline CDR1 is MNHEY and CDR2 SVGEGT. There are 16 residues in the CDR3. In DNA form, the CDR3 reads TGTGCCAGCAGCAACCCAGTCGGGACAGGGGGACGCGAGCAGTACTTC. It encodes CASSNPVGTGGREQYF.

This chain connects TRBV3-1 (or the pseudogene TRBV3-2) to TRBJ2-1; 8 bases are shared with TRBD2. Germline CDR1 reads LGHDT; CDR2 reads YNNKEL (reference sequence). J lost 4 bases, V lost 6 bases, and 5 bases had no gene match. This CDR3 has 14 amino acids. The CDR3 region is CASSFGLAYNEQFF. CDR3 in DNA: TGTGCCAGCAGTTTCGGACTAGCTTACAATGAGCAGTTCTTC.

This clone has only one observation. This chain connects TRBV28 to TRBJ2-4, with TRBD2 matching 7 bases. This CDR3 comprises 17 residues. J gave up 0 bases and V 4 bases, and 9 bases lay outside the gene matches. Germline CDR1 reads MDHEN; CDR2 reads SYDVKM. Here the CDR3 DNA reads TGTGCCAGCAGTTCCCTTGCGGGGGTGGGAGCCAAAAACATTCAGTACTTC. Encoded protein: CASSSLAGVGAKNIQYF.

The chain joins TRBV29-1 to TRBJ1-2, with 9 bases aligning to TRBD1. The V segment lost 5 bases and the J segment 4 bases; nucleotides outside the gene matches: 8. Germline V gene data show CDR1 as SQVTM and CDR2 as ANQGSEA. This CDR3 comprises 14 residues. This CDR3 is CSVTRDRVVYGYTF. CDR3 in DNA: TGCAGCGTTACCCGGGACAGGGTTGTCTATGGCTACACCTTC.

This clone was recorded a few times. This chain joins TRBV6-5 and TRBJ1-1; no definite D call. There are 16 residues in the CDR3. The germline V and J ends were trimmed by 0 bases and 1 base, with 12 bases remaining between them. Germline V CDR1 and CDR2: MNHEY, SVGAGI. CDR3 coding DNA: TGTGCCAGCAGTTACTCGCGGGTACTGGGGAACACTGAAGCTTTCTTT. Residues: CASSYSRVLGNTEAFF.

CDR3 protein: CASSPGTTYNEQFF. CDR3 DNA sequence: TGTGCCAGCTCACCCGGGACTACTTACAATGAGCAGTTCTTC. V and J are TRBV18 and TRBJ2-1, with 7 bases that match TRBD2. This CDR3 is built from 14 residues. Germline values: CDR1 KGHSH, CDR2 LQKENI. The V segment lost 3 bases and the J segment 4 bases; nucleotides outside the gene matches: 3. Full variable domain (outside the CDR3, taken from reference TRBV18 and TRBJ2-1): NAGVMQNPRHLVRRRGQEARLRCSPMKGHSHVYWYRQLPEEGLKFMVYLQKENIIDESGMPKERFSAEFPKEGPSILRIQQVVRGDSAAYFCASSPGTTYNEQFFGPGTRLTVL.